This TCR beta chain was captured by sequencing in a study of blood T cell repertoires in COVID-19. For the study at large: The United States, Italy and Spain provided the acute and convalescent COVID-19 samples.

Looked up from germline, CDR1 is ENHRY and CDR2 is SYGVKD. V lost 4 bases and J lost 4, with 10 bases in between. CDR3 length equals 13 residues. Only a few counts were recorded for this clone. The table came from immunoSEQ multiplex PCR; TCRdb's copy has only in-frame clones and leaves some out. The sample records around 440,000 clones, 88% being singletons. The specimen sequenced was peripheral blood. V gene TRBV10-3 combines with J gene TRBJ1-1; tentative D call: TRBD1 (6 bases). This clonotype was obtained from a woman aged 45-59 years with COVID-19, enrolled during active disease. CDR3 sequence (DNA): TGTGCCATCAGTGCAGGGGAGGGCACTGAAGCTTTCTTT. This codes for CAISAGEGTEAFF.